The 15 T cell receptor beta chains in this list originate from one sample, sequenced in a study of PD-1 blockade in mismatch repair-deficient tumors. Generated by immunoSEQ multiplex PCR, the TCRdb table keeps only in-frame clones and is missing some. The sample lists 45,000 to 60,000 clones; roughly 75% were seen once. Specimen: peripheral blood, collected 4 weeks after starting pembrolizumab. Every receptor here comes from an adult with mismatch repair-deficient cancer.

The rearrangement links TRBV6-5 to TRBJ2-7, with 9 nucleotides matching TRBD1. Trimming at V came to 8 bases and at J to 3 bases, leaving 5 bases not matched to a gene. CDR3 length equals 13 residues. Germline V gene data show CDR1 as MNHEY and CDR2 as SVGAGI. CDR3 sequence reads: CASSWTGDYEQYF. The DNA of the CDR3 is TGTGCCAGCTCCTGGACAGGGGACTACGAGCAGTACTTC.

This chain links TRBV7-3 with TRBJ2-5; 7 positions agree with TRBD2. The trim removed 8 bases at V and 5 bases at J, leaving 14 bases unmatched. The length of the CDR3 is 15 residues. Looked up from germline, CDR1 is SGHTA and CDR2 is FQGTGA. This chain's CDR3 is CASGPGGGPFETQYF. The CDR3 DNA reads as TGTGCCAGCGGCCCCGGGGGAGGGCCCTTCGAGACCCAGTACTTC.

The rearrangement uses TRBV5-8 and TRBJ1-2; D possibly corresponds to TRBD1 (6 bases). The CDR3 extends over 14 amino acids. Trimming pared 4 bases from V and 0 bases from J, leaving 10 bases between. CDR1 and CDR2 (germline): SGHTS, YDEGEE. In DNA form, the CDR3 reads TGTGCCAGCAGCCTGGGGGCTACTAACTATGGCTACACCTTC. Translation gives CASSLGATNYGYTF. Using reference TRBV5-8 and TRBJ1-2 for the parts outside the CDR3, the full variable domain is EAGVTQSPTHLIKTRGQQATLRCSPISGHTSVYWYQQALGLGLQFLLWYDEGEERNRGNFPPRFSGRQFPNYSSELNVNALELEDSALYLCASSLGATNYGYTFGSGTRLTVV.

This rearrangement joins TRBV11-2 to TRBJ2-1; 8 bases match TRBD2. Trimming cost V 0 bases and J 10 bases; bases outside gene matches: 11. This CDR3 comprises 16 residues. The germline gives CDR1 SGHAT, CDR2 FQNNGV. CDR3 sequence reads: CASSLEFSGALPEQFF. The DNA of the CDR3 is TGTGCCAGCAGCTTAGAGTTTAGCGGGGCTCTTCCCGAGCAGTTCTTC.

V and J are TRBV5-1 and TRBJ2-3, with 14 bases that match TRBD2. Germline CDR1 is SGHRS and CDR2 is YFSETQ. The CDR3 contains 16 residues. The V gene end was trimmed by 3 bases and the J gene end by 6 bases; junction bases not matched to a gene: 6. CDR3 in amino acids: CASSSGLAGVIDTQYF. The CDR3 bases are TGCGCCAGCAGCTCGGGACTAGCGGGAGTCATCGATACGCAGTATTTT. The full variable domain, its missing parts supplied by reference TRBV5-1 and TRBJ2-3, is KAGVTQTPRYLIKTRGQQVTLSCSPISGHRSVSWYQQTPGQGLQFLFEYFSETQRNKGNFPGRFSGRQFSNSRSEMNVSTLELGDSALYLCASSSGLAGVIDTQYFGPGTRLTVL.

This CDR3 reads CASSIRSRGATEAFF. The CDR3 DNA follows: TGTGCCAGTAGTATACGGTCCAGGGGCGCAACTGAAGCTTTCTTT. The J gene is TRBJ1-1, the V gene TRBV19; D may be TRBD1 (6 bases). This CDR3 is 15 amino acids long. The germline gives CDR1 LNHDA, CDR2 SQIVND (reference sequence). The V end lost 2 bases, the J end lost 5 bases, and 15 bases lay between the germline ends.

V gene TRBV6-1 combines with J gene TRBJ2-1; 7 bases fit TRBD2. CDR1 is MNHNS and CDR2 is SASEGT in the germline V gene. V lost 3 bases, J lost 5 bases, and 7 bases stayed unmatched. There are 15 residues in the CDR3. In DNA form, the CDR3 reads TGTGCCAGCAGTGAGTGGGCTAGCGGAAACAATGAGCAGTTCTTC. Protein product: CASSEWASGNNEQFF.

This clone was seen a single time. This chain links TRBV18 with TRBJ2-3; 8 bases align to TRBD2. V was clipped by 4 bases and J by 2 bases; unmatched bases: 17. The CDR3 extends over 19 amino acids. CDR1 and CDR2 from the germline V gene are KGHSH and LQKENI. This chain's CDR3 is CASSLAGKGQVGVTDTQYF. The CDR3 DNA reads TGTGCCAGCTCACTAGCGGGAAAGGGGCAGGTTGGAGTCACAGATACGCAGTATTTT.

This chain uses TRBV11-2 with TRBJ1-3; D remains unclear. Trimming left V 2 bases short and J 0 bases short, with 20 bases between. Germline CDR1 and CDR2: SGHAT and FQNNGV. The CDR3 contains 19 residues. Written as DNA, the CDR3 is TGTGCCAGCAGCTTAATAAGATCTGGGGAAGGTAACTCTGGAAACACCATATATTTT. Translating it yields CASSLIRSGEGNSGNTIYF.

The J gene is TRBJ2-1, the V gene TRBV5-4; 10 bases line up with TRBD1. Germline V gene sequence: CDR1 SGHNT, CDR2 YYREEE (reference sequence). V gave up 4 bases and J gave up 8 bases; unmatched junction bases: 6. The CDR3 loop spans 14 amino acids. DNA of the CDR3: TGTGCCAGCAGCAACCCGGGACAGGGGTATGAGCAGTTCTTC. The encoded protein is CASSNPGQGYEQFF.

The V and J genes are TRBV19 and TRBJ2-1; D not certain. The CDR3 runs 13 residues. The germline gives CDR1 LNHDA, CDR2 SQIVND (reference sequence). Trimming removed 3 bases from V and 4 bases from J, with 7 bases in between. CDR3 region: CASSIRLYNEQFF. The CDR3 nucleotides read TGTGCCAGTAGTATCCGACTGTACAATGAGCAGTTCTTC.

This sequence joins TRBV9 and TRBJ2-3, with a weak D call TRBD2 (5 bases). CDR1 and CDR2 from the germline V gene are SGDLS and YYNGEE. The CDR3 is made up of 12 amino acids. V was trimmed by 7 bases and J by 2 bases, leaving 8 bases between them. CDR3 nucleotides: TGTGCCAGCGCCGGGAACACAGATACGCAGTATTTT. Amino acid sequence: CASAGNTDTQYF.

CDR3: CASSDDRARGGYTF. The CDR3 nucleotides are TGTGCCAGCAGTGACGACAGGGCCAGGGGGGGCTACACCTTC. The chain carries TRBV25-1 and TRBJ1-2; 7 bases line up with TRBD1. V was clipped by 3 bases and J by 8 bases; unmatched bases: 9. In germline, CDR1 is MGHDK, CDR2 SYGVNS. This CDR3 has 14 amino acids.

Only a few counts were recorded for this clone. The rearrangement joins TRBV11-2 to TRBJ1-5; D not certain. With 1 base removed from V and 11 bases from J, the gap between germline ends came to 12 bases. CDR3 length: 13 amino acids. Germline CDR1 SGHAT, CDR2 FQNNGV. This CDR3 reads CASSLGPSWTQHF. The CDR3 coding sequence is TGTGCCAGCAGCTTAGGTCCCTCCTGGACCCAGCATTTT.

This chain uses TRBV28 with TRBJ1-5; TRBD1 matches 7 bases. With V trimmed by 6 bases and J by 3 bases, 11 bases remained unmatched. Looked up from germline, CDR1 is MDHEN and CDR2 is SYDVKM. The CDR3 covers 16 residues. In DNA form, the CDR3 reads TGTGCCAGCAGCTCTCGTAACAGGGGAATCAATCAGCCCCAGCATTTT. Encoded protein: CASSSRNRGINQPQHF.